Below, 13 T cell receptor beta chains from the same sample are listed, as sequenced in a study of T-cell memory formation after mild COVID-19 (TCRdb year 2021). The library was prepared using 5' RACE. The instrument given in TCRdb is Illumina NovaSeq 6000. The public reads were quality trimmed at Q25 with fastp and then assembled into clones with MiXCR by TCRdb, keeping productive beta chains. One record per CDR3 amino acid sequence lists the most common genes and DNA. The sample has some 150,000 distinct CDR3 sequences on record, about 6.1% of them singletons. The ten largest clones capture just over 2% of the sample. What was sequenced was PBMCs or a T cell subset sorted from them (not recorded which). These receptors all come from an adult woman who had mild COVID-19 (a few samples of this study predate the infection). The sample titles of this study are shuffled in the database, so cell type and time point are left out; the donor was told from shared clones.

The chain couples TRBV19 to TRBJ1-1; D possibly corresponds to TRBD1 (6 bases). The germline V gene encodes CDR1 LNHDA and CDR2 SQIVND (reference sequence). Trimming cost V 7 bases and J 4 bases, with 10 bases left between them. The CDR3 runs 12 residues. CDR3 region: CASIKQGTEAFF. The DNA of the CDR3 is TGTGCCAGTATCAAACAGGGCACTGAAGCTTTCTTT.

There are many counts of this clonotype. J is TRBJ2-5 and V is TRBV5-1; TRBD1 is a possible D gene (5 bases). Germline-derived CDR1 and CDR2 are SGHRS and YFSETQ. The ends were cut back, 0 bases at V and 0 bases at J, with 6 bases in the middle. This CDR3 comprises 14 residues. CDR3 protein: CASSLAGNQETQYF. CDR3 nucleotide sequence: TGCGCCAGCAGCTTGGCAGGGAACCAAGAGACCCAGTACTTC.

The rearrangement uses TRBV18 and TRBJ2-5; 9 bases match TRBD2. This CDR3 spans 16 amino acids. CDR1 is KGHSH and CDR2 is LQKENI in the germline V gene. V trimming: 4 bases; J trimming: 0 bases; junction bases outside the gene matches: 6. This CDR3 is CASSLELAGNQETQYF. Here the CDR3 DNA reads TGTGCCAGCTCACTAGAACTAGCGGGCAACCAAGAGACCCAGTACTTC. Full variable domain (missing parts from reference TRBV18 and TRBJ2-5): NAGVMQNPRHLVRRRGQEARLRCSPMKGHSHVYWYRQLPEEGLKFMVYLQKENIIDESGMPKERFSAEFPKEGPSILRIQQVVRGDSAAYFCASSLELAGNQETQYFGPGTRLLVL.

This clonotype was seen a handful of times. The J gene is TRBJ2-3, the V gene TRBV15; possibly TRBD1 for D (5 bases). With 2 bases removed from V and 6 bases from J, the gap between germline ends came to 9 bases. The CDR3 sequence is 13 residues long. CDR1 is LNHNV and CDR2 is YYDKDF in the germline V gene (reference sequence). The CDR3 coding sequence is TGTGCCACCAGCAGACAGGGTTCGGATACGCAGTATTTT. Amino acids: CATSRQGSDTQYF.

The rearrangement joins TRBV6-5 to TRBJ1-5; D uncertain. Germline CDR1 is MNHEY and CDR2 is SVGAGI. Trimming stripped 6 bases from V and 0 bases from J, with 12 bases between. The CDR3 contains 15 residues. The CDR3 region is CASRLSSDSNQPQHF. In DNA form, the CDR3 reads TGTGCCAGCAGGTTATCTAGTGATAGCAATCAGCCCCAGCATTTT.

This clonotype was seen a few times. The chain couples TRBV4-3 to TRBJ1-4; possibly TRBD1 for D (5 bases). The CDR3 sequence is 16 residues long. The V gene lost 1 base and the J gene lost 10 bases, with 19 bases spanning the gap. Germline CDR1 reads LGHNA; CDR2 reads YSLEER. In DNA form, the CDR3 reads TGCGCCAGCAGCCAAGGTGCGGGGCCGTCCCGAGTAAAACTGTTTTTT. Its translation is CASSQGAGPSRVKLFF.

This clonotype was detected a few times. This chain joins TRBV24-1 and TRBJ1-1; D unresolved. CDR1 and CDR2 from the germline V gene are KGHDR and SFDVKD. CDR3 size: 13 residues. V lost 5 bases to trimming and J lost 5 bases, with 11 bases between them. CDR3 residues: CATSGMGMTEAFF. CDR3 in DNA: TGTGCCACCAGTGGCATGGGGATGACTGAAGCTTTCTTT.

V and J are TRBV18 and TRBJ2-3, with no clear D. This CDR3 has 14 residues. Trimming left V 3 bases short and J 1 base short, with 8 bases between. CDR1 KGHSH and CDR2 LQKENI come from the germline V gene. CDR3 bases: TGTGCCAGCTCACCGGGTTATGGCACAGATACGCAGTATTTT. Encoded protein: CASSPGYGTDTQYF.

This clonotype was observed at least ten times. The V and J genes are TRBV5-1 and TRBJ1-1; unclear D gene. The germline gives CDR1 SGHRS, CDR2 YFSETQ. The length of the CDR3 is 12 residues. Between the trimmed V and J ends, which lost 2 bases and 3 bases, there was a span of 5 bases. The CDR3 DNA follows: TGCGCCAGCAGCTTTGGAGACACTGAAGCTTTCTTT. Protein: CASSFGDTEAFF.

This clonotype was counted a few times. V gene TRBV6-5 combines with J gene TRBJ1-5; tentatively, D is TRBD1 (5 bases). Germline V CDR1 and CDR2: MNHEY, SVGAGI. The CDR3 spans 13 residues. With 8 bases removed from V and 11 bases from J, the gap between germline ends came to 19 bases. The CDR3 bases are TGTGCCAGCCGGGGTTGGGACGCGGGGTCCCAGCATTTT. Protein: CASRGWDAGSQHF.

This clonotype occurred many times. The chain joins TRBV12-3 or TRBV12-4 to TRBJ2-1; maybe TRBD2 (5 bases). The V gene lost 6 bases and the J gene lost 2 bases, with 17 bases spanning the gap. The CDR3 is 16 amino acids. CDR3 loop: CASRVDAGKAYNEQFF. The CDR3 DNA sequence: TGTGCCAGCAGAGTGGACGCCGGGAAGGCCTACAATGAGCAGTTCTTC.

This clonotype was counted only a few times. The gene calls are TRBV5-4 and TRBJ1-1; D ambiguous. The CDR3 runs 14 residues. V was pared by 2 bases and J by 6 bases, with 14 bases between. Germline CDR1 reads SGHNT; CDR2 reads YYREEE (reference sequence). CDR3 nucleotides: TGTGCCAGCAGCTTTCGACTTTTTGAAGCTGAAGCTTTCTTT. It codes for CASSFRLFEAEAFF.

Notes on this clonotype: At one end, the junction sequence differs from germline, possibly due to a read error. V and J are TRBV5-1 and TRBJ2-1; no clear D gene. Per the germline V gene, CDR1 is SGHRS and CDR2 is YFSETQ. This CDR3 spans 17 amino acids. The CDR3 bases are TGCGCCAGCAGCTCTTCTACCGTAGGGCAGCTATACACTGAGCAGTTCTTC. Protein product: CASSSSTVGQLYTEQFF.